A selection of T cell receptor beta chains follows, all from one sample in a study of CD4 T cells in relation to SARS-CoV-2 and coronaviruses. TCRdb keeps only in-frame clones here, not all; method: immunoSEQ multiplex PCR. Here the sample spans more than 20,000 clones, roughly 70% being singletons. What these receptors recognize is not known. Specimen: CD4+ T cells from PBMCs, cultured in vitro. These TCRs come from a human donor in good health. CDR3s include the opening cysteine and the closing phenylalanine or tryptophan. Fields, in order: CDR3 length, J gene, V gene, CDR3 protein.

>13|TRBJ1-2|TRBV25-1
CASSETGNYGYTF
>14|TRBJ1-6|TRBV10-3
CAISGTGDNSPLHF
>14|TRBJ2-7|TRBV27
CASSPQGPSYEQYF
>15|TRBJ2-2|TRBV7-6
CASSLRREGTGELFF
>13|TRBJ2-2|TRBV29-1
CSVAGQGAGELFF
>14|TRBJ2-4|TRBV6-5
CASSSALAKNIQYF
>15|TRBJ2-3|TRBV30
CAWSLSLAGADTQYF
>13|TRBJ2-3|TRBV11-2
CASSWGGSNTQYF
>14|TRBJ2-1|TRBV9
CASSVEGTSSEQFF
>13|TRBJ1-2|TRBV4-2
CASSQDTYYGYTF
>16|TRBJ2-3|TRBV3-1/TRBV3-2
CASSQERLAGADTQYF
>14|TRBJ1-1|TRBV7-3
CASSSGSKGTEAFF
>15|TRBJ1-5|TRBV7-2
CASSLDWVSGPDQHF
>16|TRBJ1-6|TRBV5-1
CASSLEVDTHNSPLHF
>16|TRBJ1-1|TRBV19
CASSTPRDRGVTEAFF
>15|TRBJ2-3|TRBV4-1
CASSVGTLGTDTQYF
>15|TRBJ2-7|TRBV27
CASSPDTGGPYEQYF
>16|TRBJ1-2|TRBV6-2/TRBV6-3
CASSYSFSLTGNGYTF
>15|TRBJ1-1|TRBV9
CASSVVSLRSTEAFF
>15|TRBJ1-1|TRBV7-7
CASSLAGGVSTEAFF
>14|TRBJ1-5|TRBV7-2
CASSLGNSNQPQHF
>14|TRBJ1-1|TRBV7-2
CASLKARTDTEAFF
>16|TRBJ2-1|TRBV11-2
CASSSRLISSYNEQFF
>16|TRBJ2-3|TRBV5-1
CASSLDGTTSTDTQYF
>15|TRBJ1-4|TRBV19
CASSIKRGSNEKLFF
>13|TRBJ1-2|TRBV19
CASSEGADYGYTF
>20|TRBJ2-1|TRBV12-5
CASGPNPGHTTSSRYNEQFF
>19|TRBJ1-2|TRBV12-5
CASGDETGGYITDHYGYTF
>14|TRBJ1-6|TRBV3-1/TRBV3-2
CASSQWTGYSPLHF
>16|TRBJ2-3|TRBV7-6
CASSRHVGGAINTQYF
>14|TRBJ1-3|TRBV13
CASSPGQGANTIYF
>17|TRBJ2-2|TRBV13
CASTERGGPRFTGELFF
>15|TRBJ2-3|TRBV28
CASSAADRGTDTQYF